This T cell receptor (beta chain) was documented in a study of shared clonotypes between healthy human individuals. Concerning this clone: In the same sample, other DNA sequences code for this CDR3.

The germline V gene encodes CDR1 SGHTA and CDR2 FQGNSA. With 2 bases removed from V and 3 bases from J, the gap between germline ends came to 4 bases. This CDR3 is 12 amino acids long. The data were produced by immunoSEQ multiplex PCR, yet TCRdb's version contains in-frame clones alone and is incomplete. The sample has under 2.5 million clones; around 92% are singletons. Sample: naive CD4+ T cells from PBMCs. The subset was: CD45RA+ positively selected. This clonotype was sampled from a young man in good health. Some clones in this sample may be carry-over from other donors' samples. V usage is TRBV7-2 and J usage is TRBJ2-5; D is ambiguous. DNA for the CDR3: TGTGCCAGCAGCTTATTAAAAGAGACCCAGTACTTC. Its protein is CASSLLKETQYF.